This entry features one T cell receptor beta chain sequence. Germline V gives CDR1 DFQATT, CDR2 SNEGSKA (reference sequence). V lost 0 bases and J 0 bases, leaving 12 bases between the germline ends. This CDR3 comprises 16 residues. The sample comes from a study of blood T cells in healthy people across ages. The second PCR ran roughly 6 to 11 cycles with a sample-barcoded 5' primer and J-beta primers. TCRdb re-derived calls from the 5' RACE reads in MiXCR, one entry per CDR3 protein. This sample has some 1.6 million distinct CDR3 sequences, with almost 35% found just once. The receptor comes from a woman in her twenties or thirties in good health. Sequencing input: blood. The rearrangement uses TRBV20-1 and TRBJ2-4; D remains ambiguous. The CDR3 sequence: CSARDIQSLAKNIQYF. In DNA form, the CDR3 reads TGCAGTGCTAGAGATATACAGTCACTAGCCAAAAACATTCAGTACTTC.